Shown below are 25 T cell receptor beta chains from a single sample sequenced in a study of blood T cell repertoires in COVID-19 (TCRdb year 2020). Preparation of the library involved the immunoSEQ multiplex PCR assay. Drawn from immuneACCESS, this table holds only the in-frame rearrangements with V and J called that TCRdb kept. Clones are partly lost; checked studies trace under half to an unresolved V gene and leave the rest unexplained. Recorded for this sample are fewer than 250,000 clones; roughly nine tenths of them occurred a single time. Approximately 10% of the sample belongs to the ten largest clones. Sample: PBMCs or T cells enriched from blood (not recorded which). These receptors were taken from a man aged 25-45 years who had recovered from COVID-19.

This clone showed up just a few times. DNA for the CDR3: TGTGCCATCAGTGAGGAACAGGGGGCCTTCTACGAGCAGTACTTC. It specifies CAISEEQGAFYEQYF. The J gene is TRBJ2-7, the V gene TRBV10-3; TRBD1 agrees at 9 bases. The length of the CDR3 is 15 residues. Trimming removed 2 bases from V and 3 bases from J; junction bases left unmatched: 5. Germline CDR1 reads ENHRY; CDR2 reads SYGVKD.

The chain employs TRBV24-1 and TRBJ2-2; D remains unclear. CDR1 is KGHDR, CDR2 SFDVKD, per germline. Trimming pared 3 bases from V and 6 bases from J, leaving 10 bases between. CDR3 size: 14 residues. The CDR3 sequence is CATSDPATSGELFF. The CDR3 coding sequence is TGTGCCACCAGTGATCCGGCGACATCCGGGGAGCTGTTTTTT.

The J gene is TRBJ2-7, the V gene TRBV6-5; D is perhaps TRBD2 (5 bases). The CDR3 is 11 amino acids. The germline V gene encodes CDR1 MNHEY and CDR2 SVGAGI. Trimming stripped 11 bases from V and 2 bases from J, with 10 bases between. The DNA of the CDR3 is TGTGCCTCGGGGTCACCCTACGAGCAGTACTTC. Its protein is CASGSPYEQYF.

There are a few counts of this clone. The V call is TRBV9, the J call TRBJ2-6, with D unresolved. The CDR3 has 15 amino acids. Germline CDR1 is SGDLS and CDR2 is YYNGEE. Trimming stripped 0 bases from V and 4 bases from J, with 8 bases between. CDR3 region: CASSVGASGANVLTF. In DNA, the CDR3 is TGTGCCAGCAGCGTAGGGGCCTCGGGGGCCAACGTCCTGACTTTC.

The chain is built from TRBV12-3 or TRBV12-4 and TRBJ2-7; weak D call: TRBD1 (6 bases). The CDR3 extends over 13 amino acids. Between the trimmed V and J ends, which lost 5 bases and 3 bases, there was a span of 11 bases. The CDR3 protein is CASSALDSYEQYF. In DNA form, the CDR3 reads TGTGCCAGCAGTGCCCTGGACAGCTACGAGCAGTACTTC.

This clone was detected only once. The chain has TRBV29-1 and TRBJ2-7; 8 bases are a match to TRBD1. This CDR3 has 13 residues. Trimming removed 3 bases from V and 1 base from J; junction bases left unmatched: 2. Germline V gene data show CDR1 as SQVTM and CDR2 as ANQGSEA. The CDR3 spells CSVEGQASYEQYF. Written as DNA, the CDR3 is TGCAGCGTTGAGGGACAGGCTTCCTACGAGCAGTACTTC.

The gene calls are TRBV5-1 and TRBJ2-4, with a possible D match to TRBD2 (5 bases). CDR3 length: 13 amino acids. The ends were cut back, 4 bases at V and 5 bases at J, with 10 bases in the middle. Germline V gives CDR1 SGHRS, CDR2 YFSETQ. The CDR3 sequence: CASSPGRENIQYF. CDR3 nucleotides: TGCGCCAGCAGCCCGGGGAGAGAAAACATTCAGTACTTC.

The chain joins TRBV9 to TRBJ2-7; 14 bases line up with TRBD2. Germline loops: CDR1 SGDLS, CDR2 YYNGEE. Unmatched junction bases numbered 12, after V lost 6 bases and J lost 4 bases. There are 17 residues in the CDR3. For the CDR3, the DNA is TGTGCCAGCACCCCAGGGGGACTAGCGGGAGACGGGTACGAGCAGTACTTC. It is translated as CASTPGGLAGDGYEQYF. The full variable domain, rest sourced from reference TRBV9 and TRBJ2-7, is DSGVTQTPKHLITATGQRVTLRCSPRSGDLSVYWYQQSLDQGLQFLIQYYNGEERAKGNILERFSAQQFPDLHSELNLSSLELGDSALYFCASTPGGLAGDGYEQYFGPGTRLTVT.

This chain links TRBV19 with TRBJ1-3; D remains ambiguous. The germline V gene has CDR1 LNHDA and CDR2 SQIVND (reference sequence). There are 16 residues in the CDR3. The V end lost 6 bases, the J end lost 0 bases, and 15 bases lay between the germline ends. The chain's CDR3 is CASSPSHRVSGNTIYF. CDR3 DNA sequence: TGTGCCAGTAGCCCTTCTCACCGCGTCTCTGGAAACACCATATATTTT.

The chain combines TRBV19 with TRBJ2-2; no reliable D call. Trimming took 2 bases from V and 2 from J, leaving 9 bases between them. There are 15 residues in the CDR3. CDR1 is LNHDA and CDR2 is SQIVND in the germline V gene (reference sequence). CDR3 residues: CASSIIPGNTGELFF. DNA for the CDR3: TGTGCCAGTAGTATAATACCAGGCAACACCGGGGAGCTGTTTTTT.

The chain recombines TRBV7-2 with TRBJ1-5; D is unclear. Trimming removed 6 bases from V and 3 bases from J, with 12 bases in between. Germline V gene lookup returns CDR1 SGHTA and CDR2 FQGNSA. This CDR3 has 14 amino acids. The CDR3, as DNA: TGTGCCAGCAGACAAGGAGCTAACAATCAGCCCCAGCATTTT. Its translation is CASRQGANNQPQHF.

This clone was observed once. This rearrangement joins TRBV7-9 to TRBJ2-5; D might be TRBD2 (6 bases). CDR3 size: 15 residues. Germline loops: CDR1 SEHNR, CDR2 FQNEAQ (reference sequence). Trimming stripped 3 bases from V and 0 bases from J, with 11 bases between. The CDR3 protein is CASSFDGSYQETQYF. CDR3 nucleotide sequence: TGTGCCAGCAGCTTTGACGGGAGCTACCAAGAGACCCAGTACTTC.

This clone has just a few counts. The CDR3 protein is CASSQEWLAGYNEQFF. CDR3 DNA: TGCGCCAGCAGCCAAGAGTGGCTAGCGGGGTACAATGAGCAGTTCTTC. The genes are TRBV4-3 and TRBJ2-1; 9 nucleotides agree with TRBD2. Losses at the gene ends were 0 bases for V and 4 bases for J; bases not matched to a gene: 4. The CDR3 contains 16 residues. Germline CDR1 reads LGHNA; CDR2 reads YSLEER.

This chain connects TRBV2 to TRBJ2-7; 10 nucleotides match TRBD1. The germline CDR1 and CDR2 sequences are SNHLY and FYNNEI. This CDR3 has 15 amino acids. V shed 5 bases and J 7 bases; nucleotides not matched to a gene: 11. The CDR3 loop is CASSLRDRGLNEQYF. The DNA of the CDR3 is TGTGCCAGCAGTCTCCGGGACAGGGGCCTGAATGAGCAGTACTTC.

The chain combines TRBV28 with TRBJ2-1, with 12 bases that match TRBD2. With 6 bases clipped from V and 2 bases from J, the junction kept 5 bases outside the gene matches. CDR1 MDHEN and CDR2 SYDVKM come from the germline V gene. This CDR3 contains 16 residues. The CDR3 nucleotides read TGTGCCAGCAGCCTCCGGACTAGCGGGACCTACAATGAGCAGTTCTTC. This encodes CASSLRTSGTYNEQFF. Together with reference TRBV28 and TRBJ2-1, the CDR3 gives the full variable domain: DVKVTQSSRYLVKRTGEKVFLECVQDMDHENMFWYRQDPGLGLRLIYFSYDVKMKEKGDIPEGYSVSREKKERFSLILESASTNQTSMYLCASSLRTSGTYNEQFFGPGTRLTVL.

The chain uses TRBV4-3 and TRBJ1-5; no definite D call. The CDR3 is made up of 16 amino acids. Trimming pared 0 bases from V and 2 bases from J, leaving 11 bases between. CDR1 LGHNA and CDR2 YSLEER come from the germline V gene. CDR3 amino acids: CASSQDPLFGNQPQHF. The CDR3 region has the DNA TGCGCCAGCAGCCAAGACCCCCTATTTGGCAATCAGCCCCAGCATTTT.

The CDR3 DNA follows: TGTGCCAGCAGCCCCCTTAGACAGGTCGGGTCCGTCAATCAGCCCCAGCATTTT. It is translated as CASSPLRQVGSVNQPQHF. V gene TRBV14 combines with J gene TRBJ1-5; possibly TRBD1 for D (6 bases). CDR1 is SGHDN and CDR2 is FVKESK in the germline V gene. CDR3 length equals 18 residues. V was shortened by 4 bases and J by 3 bases, with 22 bases between the two germline ends.

The rearrangement links TRBV28 to TRBJ1-5; D remains ambiguous. The V and J ends lost 5 bases and 4 bases respectively, with 9 bases between them. This CDR3 is built from 13 residues. Germline values: CDR1 MDHEN, CDR2 SYDVKM. The CDR3 region has the DNA TGTGCCAGCAGTATGGGGAGAAATCAGCCCCAGCATTTT. The encoded protein is CASSMGRNQPQHF.

This clone has just one count. V usage is TRBV13 and J usage is TRBJ1-2, with unresolved D. This CDR3 is built from 15 residues. V was clipped by 5 bases and J by 2 bases, with 15 bases between them. The germline gives CDR1 PRHDT, CDR2 FYEKMQ (reference sequence). The CDR3 reads CASSQPGEGNYGYTF. The CDR3 DNA follows: TGTGCCAGCAGCCAACCCGGGGAAGGAAACTATGGCTACACCTTC.

This sequence joins TRBV15 and TRBJ2-7; D ambiguous. Germline V gene lookup returns CDR1 LNHNV and CDR2 YYDKDF (reference sequence). Trimming removed 0 bases from V and 3 bases from J, with 6 bases in between. The CDR3 extends over 13 amino acids. Here the CDR3 reads CATSRDVLYEQYF. In nucleotides, the CDR3 is TGTGCCACCAGCAGAGATGTTCTCTACGAGCAGTACTTC.

The chain is built from TRBV19 and TRBJ2-7, with a tentative D call TRBD2 (5 bases). Germline CDR1 LNHDA, CDR2 SQIVND (reference sequence). The CDR3 is made up of 14 amino acids. V lost 6 bases, J lost 3 bases, and 15 bases lay in between. DNA of the CDR3: TGTGCCAGTAGATCCCGGGGTTCAGGCTACGAGCAGTACTTC. Protein product: CASRSRGSGYEQYF.

The V gene is TRBV11-3, the J gene TRBJ2-7; D perhaps matches TRBD1 (5 bases). Germline CDR1 and CDR2: SGHNT and YENEEA. Trimming removed 2 bases from V and 3 bases from J, with 11 bases in between. The CDR3 runs 14 residues. CDR3 nucleotides: TGTGCCAGCAGCTTACAGGGTTCTGGCTACGAGCAGTACTTC. Translated, it gives CASSLQGSGYEQYF.

The CDR3 nucleotides are TGTGCCTGGAGTGTACAGGCATCTGGCTACACCTTC. This codes for CAWSVQASGYTF. This sequence joins TRBV30 and TRBJ1-2; D may be TRBD1 (5 bases). In germline, CDR1 is GTSNPN, CDR2 SVGIG (reference sequence). The germline V and J ends were trimmed by 0 bases and 7 bases, with 9 bases remaining between them. The CDR3 sequence is 12 residues long.

This chain joins TRBV4-3 and TRBJ1-1, with D uncertain. The germline CDR1 and CDR2 sequences are LGHNA and YSLEER. V lost 5 bases and J 7 bases, leaving 14 bases between the germline ends. The CDR3 contains 13 residues. CDR3 bases: TGCGCCAGCAGCTCTTACAGTAGTAATGAAGCTTTCTTT. Residues: CASSSYSSNEAFF.

The J gene is TRBJ2-3, the V gene TRBV11-2, with D uncertain. Germline assignment: CDR1 SGHAT and CDR2 FQNNGV. The ends were cut back, 2 bases at V and 8 bases at J, with 5 bases in the middle. The length of the CDR3 is 11 residues. The CDR3 bases are TGTGCCAGCAGCTTATCGGGTACGCAGTATTTT. Encoded protein: CASSLSGTQYF.